One and the same sample provided the 25 T cell receptor beta chains below, sequenced in a study of T cells in localized non-small cell lung cancer. Data came from immunoSEQ multiplex PCR; TCRdb stores just in-frame clones and leaves some out. The table lists fewer than 60,000 clones, approximately 80% of them singletons. This specimen was peripheral blood, taken before any cancer treatment. Every receptor here comes from a female donor over 55 with stage II squamous cell lung carcinoma.

The rearrangement uses TRBV14 and TRBJ1-2, with a possible D match to TRBD1 (5 bases). The CDR3 totals 14 residues. Germline lookup yields CDR1 SGHDN and CDR2 FVKESK. V shed 0 bases and J shed 12 bases, with 17 bases lying between them. CDR3 region: CASSQDWRGVGNTF. The CDR3 nucleotides read TGTGCCAGCAGCCAAGATTGGCGAGGGGTGGGCAACACCTTC.

The chain has TRBV30 and TRBJ2-7; D may correspond to TRBD1 or TRBD2 (5 bases each). V lost 3 bases to trimming and J lost 4 bases, with 22 bases between them. The germline V gene has CDR1 GTSNPN and CDR2 SVGIG (reference sequence). The CDR3 sequence is 16 residues long. Here the CDR3 DNA reads TGTGCCTGGAGCCAACCCGGGACGGGTGGTATGTACGAGCAGTACTTC. Translation gives CAWSQPGTGGMYEQYF.

This clone was seen more than once but under ten times. The chain has TRBV19 and TRBJ1-1, with a possible D match to TRBD1 (5 bases). This CDR3 region has 13 residues. The germline CDR1 and CDR2 sequences are LNHDA and SQIVND (reference sequence). V was pared by 7 bases and J by 3 bases, with 12 bases between. The CDR3 spells CASKARVDTEAFF. CDR3 nucleotides: TGTGCCAGTAAAGCCAGGGTGGACACTGAAGCTTTCTTT.

The V call is TRBV18, the J call TRBJ2-7; 7 bases align to TRBD1. Per the germline V gene, CDR1 is KGHSH and CDR2 is LQKENI. The CDR3 contains 15 residues. V was clipped by 3 bases and J by 6 bases; unmatched bases: 11. This CDR3 reads CASSPLRDSGSEQYF. The CDR3, as DNA: TGTGCCAGCTCACCCTTACGGGACAGTGGTAGCGAGCAGTACTTC.

The chain is built from TRBV6-5 and TRBJ2-1, with 9 nucleotides matching TRBD1. The length of the CDR3 is 15 residues. Germline CDR1 reads MNHEY; CDR2 reads SVGAGI. V trimming: 0 bases; J trimming: 7 bases; junction bases outside the gene matches: 4. This CDR3 reads CASSYSGTGRNEQFF. The CDR3 coding sequence is TGTGCCAGCAGTTACTCGGGGACAGGGCGGAATGAGCAGTTCTTC.

This clone was observed once. The V and J genes are TRBV7-2 and TRBJ1-1, with D possibly TRBD1 on 5 matching bases. The germline CDR1 and CDR2 sequences are SGHTA and FQGNSA. V lost 1 base, J lost 1 base, and 13 bases lay in between. The CDR3 extends over 16 amino acids. The CDR3: CASSLVILQGNTEAFF. The DNA of the CDR3 is TGTGCCAGCAGCTTAGTAATCCTGCAGGGGAACACTGAAGCTTTCTTT.

The J gene is TRBJ2-1, the V gene TRBV18; 15 nucleotides align to TRBD2. The germline CDR1 and CDR2 sequences are KGHSH and LQKENI. The CDR3 runs to 18 residues. The V segment lost 5 bases and the J segment 4 bases; nucleotides outside the gene matches: 9. CDR3 coding DNA: TGTGCCAGCTCAGGGACTAGCGGGGGGCGGACCCTATACAATGAGCAGTTCTTC. Protein product: CASSGTSGGRTLYNEQFF.

This chain connects TRBV18 to TRBJ2-3; D perhaps matches TRBD2 (5 bases). The CDR3 consists of 18 residues. The V and J ends lost 0 bases and 2 bases respectively, with 18 bases between them. Germline assignment: CDR1 KGHSH and CDR2 LQKENI. This CDR3 reads CASSPPRSGVLDTDTQYF. DNA of the CDR3: TGTGCCAGCTCACCACCGCGGTCCGGGGTCCTTGACACAGATACGCAGTATTTT.

The genes are TRBV6-5 and TRBJ1-2; TRBD1 matches 11 bases. The V gene's germline CDR1 is MNHEY and CDR2 SVGAGI. V shed 6 bases, J shed 8 bases, and the junction held 11 bases outside the gene matches. CDR3 length: 15 residues. Here the CDR3 DNA reads TGTGCCAGCAGACCCCCGGACAGGGGGCGGGGGGGCTACACCTTC. This translates into CASRPPDRGRGGYTF.

The V and J genes are TRBV6-5 and TRBJ1-2; tentatively, D is TRBD1 (6 bases). Germline CDR1 and CDR2: MNHEY and SVGAGI. V dropped 0 bases and J dropped 9 bases, with 17 bases sitting between them. CDR3 length: 15 residues. The CDR3 nucleotides are TGTGCCAGCAGTTACTCGAAGACGGGGGCTTATAGCTACACCTTC. Its protein product is CASSYSKTGAYSYTF.

The V call is TRBV2, the J call TRBJ1-2; possibly TRBD1 for D (5 bases). CDR1 is SNHLY and CDR2 is FYNNEI in the germline V gene. CDR3 size: 12 residues. The ends were cut back, 6 bases at V and 3 bases at J, with 8 bases in the middle. This CDR3 reads CASRRDYYGYTF. The CDR3 DNA reads as TGTGCCAGCAGGAGGGACTACTATGGCTACACCTTC.

The chain combines TRBV28 with TRBJ2-7; 9 nucleotides line up with TRBD1. The J segment lost 6 bases and the V segment lost 8 bases, leaving 8 bases of the junction unmatched. Germline V gene sequence: CDR1 MDHEN, CDR2 SYDVKM. The length of the CDR3 is 13 residues. CDR3 bases: TGTGCCAGCGAGGGGGACAGGGTGAGCGAGCAGTACTTC. This encodes CASEGDRVSEQYF.

This rearrangement joins TRBV6-5 to TRBJ2-5; 10 bases map to TRBD2. The CDR3 extends over 15 amino acids. V dropped 8 bases and J dropped 5; count of bases not matched to a gene: 11. Germline CDR1 is MNHEY and CDR2 is SVGAGI. CDR3 loop: CASGTSALERETQYF. In DNA, the CDR3 is TGTGCCAGCGGGACTAGCGCCCTAGAGAGGGAGACCCAGTACTTC.

The V call is TRBV2, the J call TRBJ2-7, with D possibly matching TRBD2 (5 bases). This CDR3 region has 12 residues. Trimming left V 5 bases short and J 3 bases short, with 8 bases between. The germline gives CDR1 SNHLY, CDR2 FYNNEI. The CDR3 sequence: CASSPDYYEQYF. CDR3 in DNA: TGTGCCAGCAGTCCCGACTACTACGAGCAGTACTTC.

The count of this clone is one. The chain links TRBV27 to TRBJ2-7, with TRBD2 matching over 9 bases. CDR3 length: 15 amino acids. In germline, CDR1 is MNHEY, CDR2 SMNVEV (reference sequence). V was pared by 2 bases and J by 4 bases, with 6 bases of the junction left unmatched. The chain's CDR3 is CASSLRAGGPYEQYF. The CDR3 region has the DNA TGTGCCAGCAGTTTACGGGCGGGGGGGCCGTACGAGCAGTACTTC.

The rearrangement joins TRBV5-4 to TRBJ1-1, with a weak D call TRBD1 (5 bases). Germline V gene sequence: CDR1 SGHNT, CDR2 YYREEE (reference sequence). V was cut by 4 bases and J by 7 bases, with 17 bases left in between. The length of the CDR3 is 14 residues. The CDR3 sequence: CASSPAATDLEAFF. DNA for the CDR3: TGTGCCAGCAGCCCGGCGGCGACAGATCTTGAAGCTTTCTTT.

This chain joins TRBV25-1 and TRBJ1-2; 7 bases are a match to TRBD1. The CDR3 spans 13 residues. Germline lookup yields CDR1 MGHDK and CDR2 SYGVNS. V lost 4 bases, J lost 5 bases, and 4 bases stayed unmatched. The DNA for the CDR3 is TGTGCCAGCAGTGTGGGACAGAATTATGGCTACACCTTC. Protein product: CASSVGQNYGYTF.

This clone was counted many times. This chain links TRBV7-3 with TRBJ2-2; 10 nucleotides agree with TRBD1. V lost 0 bases and J lost 7; bases outside the gene matches: 2. The CDR3 spans 15 residues. The germline gives CDR1 SGHTA, CDR2 FQGTGA. CDR3 loop: CASSLTGQGIGELFF. The CDR3 DNA sequence: TGTGCCAGCAGCTTAACGGGACAGGGGATCGGGGAGCTGTTTTTT.

A word on this clone: Within the sample, other DNA sequences also encode this same CDR3. The chain carries TRBV5-1 and TRBJ2-3; a possible D gene is TRBD1 (5 bases). The CDR3 has 17 amino acids. Per the germline V gene, CDR1 is SGHRS and CDR2 is YFSETQ. V shed 0 bases and J shed 0 bases, with 14 bases lying between them. In DNA form, the CDR3 reads TGCGCCAGCAGCTTGGTTCGACAGCGCTCTAGCACAGATACGCAGTATTTT. Protein: CASSLVRQRSSTDTQYF.

Here the CDR3 reads CASSSYGQGPDTQYF. In DNA, the CDR3 is TGTGCCAGCAGCTCCTATGGACAGGGCCCAGATACGCAGTATTTT. The chain is built from TRBV6-6 and TRBJ2-3, with 8 bases identical to TRBD1. V lost 6 bases, J lost 4 bases, and 9 bases stayed unmatched. The CDR3 totals 15 residues. CDR1 is MNHNY, CDR2 SVGAGI, per germline (reference sequence).

This clone was detected a few times. The chain is built from TRBV18 and TRBJ2-6; unclear D gene. Per germline, CDR1 KGHSH and CDR2 LQKENI. V gave up 6 bases and J gave up 0 bases, with 3 bases separating them. The CDR3 has 13 residues. Written as DNA, the CDR3 is TGTGCCAGCTCTTACTCTGGGGCCAACGTCCTGACTTTC. Translation: CASSYSGANVLTF.

The J gene is TRBJ2-2, the V gene TRBV5-4; TRBD2 might be the D (5 bases). The V gene's germline CDR1 is SGHNT and CDR2 YYREEE (reference sequence). V gave up 0 bases and J gave up 3 bases, with 9 bases separating them. The CDR3 runs 15 residues. CDR3 DNA: TGTGCCAGCAGCTTGGGGGAGAGAGACACCGGGGAGCTGTTTTTT. It encodes CASSLGERDTGELFF.

The chain joins TRBV6-5 to TRBJ2-4; possible D gene TRBD1, 6 bases. Trimming stripped 10 bases from V and 1 base from J, with 14 bases between. Germline values: CDR1 MNHEY, CDR2 SVGAGI. CDR3 length equals 14 residues. CDR3 DNA sequence: TGTGCCACTCGGCAGGGGTCGGCCAAAAACATTCAGTACTTC. Translated, it gives CATRQGSAKNIQYF.

V gene TRBV13 combines with J gene TRBJ1-4, with a tentative D call TRBD1 (5 bases). Germline V gene lookup returns CDR1 PRHDT and CDR2 FYEKMQ (reference sequence). The CDR3 is made up of 16 amino acids. V gave up 4 bases and J gave up 7 bases, with 19 bases separating them. The chain's CDR3 is CASSSRPRVGSEKLFF. The CDR3 DNA follows: TGTGCCAGCAGCTCCAGACCCAGGGTGGGAAGTGAAAAACTGTTTTTT.

V gene TRBV10-3 combines with J gene TRBJ2-7; D perhaps matches TRBD1 (6 bases). The CDR3 loop spans 13 amino acids. CDR1 and CDR2 (germline): ENHRY, SYGVKD. Between the trimmed V and J ends, which lost 4 bases and 4 bases, there was a span of 11 bases. In DNA, the CDR3 is TGTGCCATCAGTGCGACAGGCGGGTACGAGCAGTACTTC. It specifies CAISATGGYEQYF.